This entry describes one T cell receptor beta chain. The antigen remains undetermined. Generated by immunoSEQ multiplex PCR, the TCRdb table keeps only in-frame clones and is missing some. Among around 78,000 clones, under 95% were seen once, and the ten largest hold approximately 0.37%. This sample stems from a study of Tregs in tolerant kidney transplant recipients. Broader study findings: Tregs expanded with activated donor B cells seemed most donor-specific. Nucleotide sequences could not be compared across some patients' samples due to primer changes. The small number of patients limits these findings pending further validation.

The CDR3 contains 13 residues. V was trimmed by 1 base and J by 2 bases, leaving 3 bases between them. The germline V gene encodes CDR1 MGHRA and CDR2 YSYEKL. Before regulatory T cell sorting, thawed PBMCs rested overnight at 37°C in 200 to 250 IU/ml IL-2. The chain couples TRBV4-1 to TRBJ1-5; D is undetermined. The specimen was Tregs from blood, collected before the transplant. The receptor was isolated from a human donor who received a combined kidney and bone marrow transplant. DNA for the CDR3: TGCGCCAGCAGCCAAGGGGGCAATCAGCCCCAGCATTTT. This encodes CASSQGGNQPQHF.